This T cell receptor beta chain appears in the sequencing data of a study of cytomegalovirus exposure and HLA in healthy donors. Germline assignment: CDR1 SGHNT and CDR2 YYREEE (reference sequence). Trimming pared 4 bases from V and 2 bases from J, leaving 10 bases between. The CDR3 spans 13 residues. Method: immunoSEQ multiplex PCR; TCRdb's copy keeps in-frame clones and lacks some. The table has hundreds of thousands of clones, more than 75% seen once. This chain links TRBV5-4 with TRBJ2-7, with a weak D call TRBD1 (6 bases). The clonotype comes from a man younger than 35 in good health and CMV-seronegative. Material: PBMCs. The CDR3 is CASSNRDTYEQYF. In DNA form, the CDR3 reads TGTGCCAGCAGCAACAGGGACACCTACGAGCAGTACTTC.